One and the same sample provided the 32 T cell receptor beta chains below, sequenced in a study of regulatory T cells in long-lasting Graves disease. Time point described: newly diagnosed GD, antithyroid drugs for less than 3 months. PBMCs were the source of the RNA used for TCR sequencing. The TCR beta library used iRepertoire HTBI primers with Arm-PCR amplification of CDR3. TCRdb recomputed calls from the multiplex PCR reads with MiXCR, one row per CDR3 protein. The profile shows fewer than 550,000 distinct CDR3 sequences, roughly 16% of them singletons. These data were also reused for a study on T cells in Graves' hyperthyroidism and ophthalmopathy.

The sample in question was peripheral blood mononuclear cells (PBMCs), obtained at new diagnosis, from a patient treated with antithyroid drugs. The source is a woman aged 35-65 years with Graves disease.

Many counts were recorded for this clonotype. V gene TRBV11-2 combines with J gene TRBJ2-7; D uncertain. The CDR3 totals 12 residues. Trimming stripped 5 bases from V and 6 bases from J, with 11 bases between. In germline, CDR1 is SGHAT, CDR2 FQNNGV. The CDR3 nucleotides are TGTGCCAGCAGCACGACACAACTCGAGCAGTACTTC. Residues: CASSTTQLEQYF.

This CDR3 reads CATSRDRQGANNEQFF. The CDR3 nucleotides are TGTGCCACCAGCAGAGATCGACAGGGGGCAAACAATGAGCAGTTCTTC. This chain links TRBV15 with TRBJ2-1, with 10 bases that match TRBD1. Germline V gives CDR1 LNHNV, CDR2 YYDKDF (reference sequence). The CDR3 has 16 amino acids. Germline trimming cut 0 bases from V and 5 bases from J; bases unmatched to any gene: 4.

This clonotype appeared a few times. The CDR3 is CASSPGTGGFYQETQYF. DNA for the CDR3: TGTGCCAGCAGCCCCGGGACAGGGGGTTTCTACCAAGAGACCCAGTACTTC. The chain combines TRBV11-2 with TRBJ2-5; 11 nucleotides align to TRBD1. The CDR3 is 17 amino acids. The ends lost 5 bases at V and 0 bases at J; junction bases unmatched: 8. In germline, CDR1 is SGHAT, CDR2 FQNNGV.

In this sample, this clonotype turned up many times. The chain links TRBV28 to TRBJ2-5; tentative D call: TRBD2 (6 bases). There are 13 residues in the CDR3. The germline V and J ends were trimmed by 6 bases and 1 base, with 9 bases remaining between them. In germline, CDR1 is MDHEN, CDR2 SYDVKM. CDR3 DNA: TGTGCCAGCAGCTTCGGGGGCCAAGAGACCCAGTACTTC. Its translation: CASSFGGQETQYF.

This clonotype turned up a few times. The chain combines TRBV5-1 with TRBJ2-2, with 15 bases fitting TRBD2. Germline trimming cut 3 bases from V and 0 bases from J; bases unmatched to any gene: 9. The CDR3 sequence is 20 residues long. In germline, CDR1 is SGHRS, CDR2 YFSETQ. For the CDR3, the DNA is TGCGCCAGCAGCTCCTACCCGGGACTAGCGGGGGGCGCGAACACCGGGGAGCTGTTTTTT. Translation: CASSSYPGLAGGANTGELFF.

This clonotype was recorded a few times. The chain combines TRBV27 with TRBJ2-7; the match to TRBD2 covers 8 bases. Germline CDR1 is MNHEY and CDR2 is SMNVEV (reference sequence). With 5 bases clipped from V and 0 bases from J, the junction kept 15 bases outside the gene matches. CDR3 length equals 18 residues. Written as DNA, the CDR3 is TGTGCCAGCAGTCCGGCTGTGGGCAAGCGGGGGAGCTCCTACGAGCAGTACTTC. This gives the protein CASSPAVGKRGSSYEQYF.

This clonotype appeared a single time. This may be a read error, as it is one base from a much larger clone. V and J are TRBV11-3 and TRBJ2-6, with D perhaps given as TRBD1 or TRBD2 (5 bases each). Germline CDR1 is SGHNT and CDR2 is YENEEA. The CDR3 has 15 residues. CDR3 in DNA: TGTGTCAGCAGCTCTGAGGGGTACGGGGCCAACGTCCTGACTTTC. It is translated as CVSSSEGYGANVLTF.

In its sample, this clonotype was seen many times. V is TRBV11-3 and J is TRBJ2-5, with 7 bases fitting TRBD1. V was pared by 3 bases and J by 5 bases, with 6 bases of the junction left unmatched. In germline, CDR1 is SGHNT, CDR2 YENEEA. This CDR3 has 14 amino acids. In DNA form, the CDR3 reads TGTGCCAGCAGCTTGACAGGGATAGGTGAGACCCAGTACTTC. Encoded protein: CASSLTGIGETQYF.

This rearrangement joins TRBV7-8 to TRBJ2-1; perhaps TRBD2 as D (6 bases). CDR1 and CDR2 from the germline V gene are SGHVS and FQNEAQ. V was shortened by 4 bases and J by 4 bases, with 17 bases between the two germline ends. This CDR3 has 16 residues. The chain's CDR3 is CASSSSLSGRYNEQFF. As DNA, the CDR3 is TGTGCCAGCAGCTCCTCTTTATCAGGGAGGTACAATGAGCAGTTCTTC.

The J gene is TRBJ1-2, the V gene TRBV7-9; D is unresolved. The V gene's germline CDR1 is SEHNR and CDR2 FQNEAQ (reference sequence). The CDR3 runs 15 residues. V lost 1 base, J lost 5 bases, and 14 bases lay in between. The CDR3 loop is CASSLGVAGPYGYTF. CDR3 DNA sequence: TGTGCCAGCAGCTTAGGGGTGGCAGGTCCTTATGGCTACACCTTC.

A few counts support this clonotype. The chain joins TRBV14 to TRBJ2-1, with a tentative D call TRBD2 (7 bases). The CDR3 runs 15 residues. The V and J ends lost 4 bases and 8 bases respectively, with 18 bases between them. From germline, CDR1 is SGHDN and CDR2 FVKESK. The CDR3 loop is CASSPYGGGMDEQFF. The CDR3 DNA sequence: TGTGCCAGCAGCCCCTATGGGGGGGGCATGGATGAGCAGTTCTTC.

This clonotype was detected ten times or more. The chain has TRBV27 and TRBJ1-1, with D possibly being TRBD1 (5 bases). V was shortened by 6 bases and J by 7 bases, with 15 bases between the two germline ends. Germline CDR1 MNHEY, CDR2 SMNVEV (reference sequence). CDR3 length: 13 amino acids. The CDR3 nucleotides are TGTGCCAGCAGCAATCTGGGGCTGGGTGAAGCTTTCTTT. It codes for CASSNLGLGEAFF.

In this sample, this clonotype turned up many times. V gene TRBV7-9 combines with J gene TRBJ2-3; D assignment may be TRBD1 or TRBD2 (6 bases each). Germline V gene lookup returns CDR1 SEHNR and CDR2 FQNEAQ (reference sequence). V lost 5 bases to trimming and J lost 0 bases, with 12 bases between them. The CDR3 runs to 15 residues. The CDR3 region is CASSPRRGSTDTQYF. CDR3 coding DNA: TGTGCCAGCAGCCCCAGGAGGGGGAGCACAGATACGCAGTATTTT.

This clonotype showed up many times. The chain uses TRBV5-1 and TRBJ2-1, with D hard to call. V shed 5 bases and J shed 0 bases, with 12 bases lying between them. Per the germline V gene, CDR1 is SGHRS and CDR2 is YFSETQ. There are 15 residues in the CDR3. The CDR3 DNA is TGCGCCAGCAGGGCGTCTCCGAGCTCCTACAATGAGCAGTTCTTC. It translates to CASRASPSSYNEQFF.

This clonotype was seen ten or more times. The chain carries TRBV11-2 and TRBJ2-3, with D perhaps matching TRBD2 (6 bases). The V end lost 0 bases, the J end lost 5 bases, and 12 bases lay between the germline ends. Germline assignment: CDR1 SGHAT and CDR2 FQNNGV. CDR3 length: 15 residues. The CDR3 DNA reads TGTGCCAGCAGCTTAGATTGGGGGGTAGTAGATACGCAGTATTTT. This encodes CASSLDWGVVDTQYF.

This clonotype was counted at least ten times. This sequence joins TRBV11-2 and TRBJ2-3; D gene unclear. This CDR3 is built from 14 residues. Germline V lookup: CDR1 SGHAT, CDR2 FQNNGV. The ends were cut back, 3 bases at V and 1 base at J, with 8 bases in the middle. CDR3 in amino acids: CASSLGRGTDTQYF. DNA for the CDR3: TGTGCCAGCAGCTTGGGAAGAGGCACAGATACGCAGTATTTT. Looking up the rest from reference TRBV11-2 and TRBJ2-3 gives the full variable domain: EAGVAQSPRYKIIEKRQSVAFWCNPISGHATLYWYQQILGQGPKLLIQFQNNGVVDDSQLPKDRFSAERLKGVDSTLKIQPAKLEDSAVYLCASSLGRGTDTQYFGPGTRLTVL.

The V gene is TRBV6-1, the J gene TRBJ2-7, with D perhaps matching TRBD2 (7 bases). Germline V gene lookup returns CDR1 MNHNS and CDR2 SASEGT. This CDR3 comprises 14 residues. The germline V and J ends were trimmed by 8 bases and 3 bases, with 17 bases remaining between them. This chain's CDR3 is CASVVWGGLYEQYF. The CDR3 bases are TGTGCCAGCGTGGTTTGGGGGGGGCTCTACGAGCAGTACTTC.

The rearrangement links TRBV10-3 to TRBJ1-6; D perhaps matches TRBD1 (5 bases). V was shortened by 10 bases and J by 7 bases, with 20 bases between the two germline ends. This CDR3 is 15 amino acids long. Germline lookup yields CDR1 ENHRY and CDR2 SYGVKD. CDR3 region: CATVDWRGGNSPLHF. DNA of the CDR3: TGTGCCACCGTGGATTGGAGGGGAGGGAATTCACCCCTCCACTTT.

This clonotype was counted a few times. The gene calls are TRBV20-1 and TRBJ1-2; D not certain. The CDR3 runs to 15 residues. Germline V gives CDR1 DFQATT, CDR2 SNEGSKA (reference sequence). V shed 0 bases and J shed 4 bases, with 15 bases lying between them. Written as DNA, the CDR3 is TGCAGTGCTAGAGATCATAACGCCTTGGGCTATGGCTACACCTTC. Translated, it gives CSARDHNALGYGYTF.

V and J are TRBV6-1 and TRBJ2-1; possible D gene TRBD2, 6 bases. Trimming pared 5 bases from V and 7 bases from J, leaving 18 bases between. Germline-derived CDR1 and CDR2 are MNHNS and SASEGT. The CDR3 loop spans 15 amino acids. Here the CDR3 DNA reads TGTGCCAGCAGTACACCGGGACTCCAAACGAATGAGCAGTTCTTC. Residues: CASSTPGLQTNEQFF.

In regard to this clonotype: A read error may be the cause here, since a much bigger clone is one base away. It is likely a read error, because the conserved phenylalanine at the end of the CDR3 is missing. The chain joins TRBV2 to TRBJ2-5, with D maybe TRBD2 (6 bases). V was shortened by 6 bases and J by 4 bases, with 9 bases between the two germline ends. In germline, CDR1 is SNHLY, CDR2 FYNNEI. This CDR3 contains 12 residues. The CDR3 sequence is CASRGDSETQYS. The DNA of the CDR3 is TGTGCCAGCAGGGGGGACTCAGAGACCCAGTACTCC.

The chain couples TRBV6-5 to TRBJ1-2; D possibly corresponds to TRBD1 (6 bases). V dropped 2 bases and J dropped 0 bases, with 7 bases sitting between them. The CDR3 is made up of 14 amino acids. Germline values: CDR1 MNHEY, CDR2 SVGAGI. The CDR3 coding sequence is TGTGCCAGCAGTTACGGACAGTCTAACTATGGCTACACCTTC. Its protein product is CASSYGQSNYGYTF.

The rearrangement links TRBV9 to TRBJ2-7; D perhaps matches TRBD2 (7 bases). The length of the CDR3 is 15 residues. The germline gives CDR1 SGDLS, CDR2 YYNGEE. The germline V and J ends were trimmed by 0 bases and 3 bases, with 13 bases remaining between them. The CDR3 nucleotides are TGTGCCAGCAGCGTAGGAGGGGGGGCGAACTACGAGCAGTACTTC. Translated: CASSVGGGANYEQYF.

This clonotype appeared a few times. One junction end does not reproduce the germline sequence, and a read error may be involved. The rearrangement joins TRBV4-1 to TRBJ2-1; possible D gene TRBD2, 5 bases. Germline assignment: CDR1 MGHRA and CDR2 YSYEKL. The CDR3 consists of 14 residues. Here the CDR3 reads CASSQDVGLMWGDF. DNA for the CDR3: TGCGCCAGCAGCCAAGATGTAGGTCTCATGTGGGGAGACTTC.

This clonotype was observed a handful of times. This chain links TRBV4-1 with TRBJ2-7; either TRBD1 or TRBD2 may supply D (6 bases each). The CDR3 runs to 15 residues. Germline lookup yields CDR1 MGHRA and CDR2 YSYEKL. V was pared by 3 bases and J by 3 bases, with 15 bases between. This chain's CDR3 is CASSQHRGPNYEQYF. In DNA, the CDR3 is TGCGCCAGCAGCCAGCACCGGGGGCCGAACTACGAGCAGTACTTC.

The genes are TRBV6-1 and TRBJ1-2; no firm D call. Germline CDR1 is MNHNS and CDR2 is SASEGT. Trimming took 5 bases from V and 4 from J, leaving 14 bases between them. The CDR3 totals 14 residues. CDR3 in amino acids: CASSLYGSPYGYTF. The CDR3 DNA follows: TGTGCCAGCAGTCTCTACGGCTCCCCCTATGGCTACACCTTC.

In this sample, this clonotype turned up many times. J is TRBJ1-2 and V is TRBV3-1; TRBD1 might be the D (6 bases). Germline V lookup: CDR1 LGHDT, CDR2 YNNKEL (reference sequence). Between the trimmed V and J ends, which lost 4 bases and 2 bases, there was a span of 11 bases. CDR3 length: 14 residues. The CDR3 bases are TGTGCCAGCAGCCCCCGGGACAAAAACTATGGCTACACCTTC. Its translation: CASSPRDKNYGYTF.

This clonotype was detected a few times. The rearrangement joins TRBV5-1 to TRBJ1-1; D not certain. The CDR3 has 15 residues. Germline V gene data show CDR1 as SGHRS and CDR2 as YFSETQ. Between the trimmed V and J ends, which lost 0 bases and 0 bases, there was a span of 9 bases. The chain's CDR3 is CASSLAEVLNTEAFF. CDR3 bases: TGCGCCAGCAGCTTGGCCGAGGTGTTGAACACTGAAGCTTTCTTT. The full variable domain, its missing parts supplied by reference TRBV5-1 and TRBJ1-1, is KAGVTQTPRYLIKTRGQQVTLSCSPISGHRSVSWYQQTPGQGLQFLFEYFSETQRNKGNFPGRFSGRQFSNSRSEMNVSTLELGDSALYLCASSLAEVLNTEAFFGQGTRLTVV.

For this clonotype: A read error may be the cause here, since a much bigger clone is one base away. The rearrangement uses TRBV12-3 or TRBV12-4 and TRBJ2-2; D remains ambiguous. The CDR3 length is 14 residues. The CDR3 DNA is TGTGCCGGCAGTTCACTTCCGAACACCGGGGAGCTGTTTTTT. Encoded protein: CAGSSLPNTGELFF.

The sample holds a few counts of this clonotype. J is TRBJ1-5 and V is TRBV4-1; D possibly corresponds to TRBD1 (5 bases). This CDR3 region has 16 residues. The germline V gene has CDR1 MGHRA and CDR2 YSYEKL. Trimming took 0 bases from V and 5 from J, leaving 14 bases between them. The CDR3 spells CASSQEGVGRDQPQHF. The CDR3 coding sequence is TGCGCCAGCAGCCAAGAGGGGGTAGGGAGGGATCAGCCCCAGCATTTT.

This clonotype occurred many times. The V and J genes are TRBV12-3 or TRBV12-4 and TRBJ1-1; 8 nucleotides align to TRBD1. CDR3 length equals 14 residues. V lost 5 bases and J lost 0; bases outside the gene matches: 2. The CDR3 bases are TGTGCCAGCAGTATGGGACAGGTGAACACTGAAGCTTTCTTT. Residues: CASSMGQVNTEAFF.

The chain links TRBV3-1 to TRBJ2-1, with 8 bases that match TRBD2. The CDR3 consists of 17 residues. The J segment lost 0 bases and the V segment lost 0 bases, leaving 4 bases of the junction unmatched. The germline V gene encodes CDR1 LGHDT and CDR2 YNNKEL (reference sequence). The CDR3 sequence is CASSQDRGGSSYNEQFF. Written as DNA, the CDR3 is TGTGCCAGCAGCCAAGATCGGGGGGGGAGCTCCTACAATGAGCAGTTCTTC.